A selection of T cell receptor beta chains follows, all from one sample in a study of human CD8 memory T cell subsets. After re-calling the 5' RACE reads, TCRdb lists one entry per CDR3 protein, DNA absent. The sample is made up of several thousand distinct CDR3 sequences, and the top ten hold 20% to 30% of it. Source material: CD8+ T cells from PBMCs. The receptors here all came from a human donor in good health. Both conserved end residues are part of each CDR3. Clone size is given for some rows only: seen once, a few or many times, or a class if the clone is expanded.

NA	TRBV24-1	TRBJ2-1	CATSDLRQGGGHEQFF
NA	TRBV11-2	TRBJ2-7	CASSPSGGSPYEQYF
NA	TRBV3-1	TRBJ2-5	CASSQDSTQETQYF
medium-sized	TRBV7-8	TRBJ2-1	CASSLDGGAGNEQFF
NA	TRBV6-1	TRBJ2-3	CASSESNKVSTSGPLNTQYF
NA	TRBV5-1	TRBJ2-1	CASSYGTGFNEQFF
NA	TRBV7-3	TRBJ1-1	CASSLSSDREAFF
NA	TRBV2	TRBJ2-7	CARGEGPSYEQYF
medium-sized	TRBV29-1	TRBJ1-1	CSGIQGSEAFF
NA	TRBV29-1	TRBJ2-1	CSVVVQDRPDNEQFF
NA	TRBV27	TRBJ2-1	CASSLGTSGINEQFF
NA	TRBV19	TRBJ2-1	CASSRALGGHYNEQFF
NA	TRBV27	TRBJ2-7	CASSEGTSWYEQYF
NA	TRBV27	TRBJ1-5	CASSSINQPQHF
NA	TRBV4-1	TRBJ1-1	CASSQDVDVNTEAFF
NA	TRBV20-1	TRBJ1-5	CSARDRSINQPQHF
medium-sized	TRBV21-1	TRBJ1-2	CASSTGQGVTGYTF
large	TRBV28	TRBJ2-5	CASTSNLGSSGVEQETQYF
NA	TRBV9	TRBJ2-4	CASSVGPDVLAKNIQYF
NA	TRBV7-9	TRBJ2-2	CASRTGANTGELFF
NA	TRBV3-1	TRBJ2-7	CASSPGTGGYEQYF
NA	TRBV29-1	TRBJ2-5	CSVEFGSSETQYF
NA	TRBV27	TRBJ2-5	CASSPGRPDKETQYF
NA	TRBV28	TRBJ2-7	CASSFGGAYYEQYF
NA	TRBV4-1	TRBJ1-2	CASSQDPGQDSGYTF
medium-sized	TRBV4-1	TRBJ1-2	CASSQEGGTKNGYTF
NA	TRBV4-2	TRBJ2-7	CASSQPTGDSYEQYF
NA	TRBV19	TRBJ1-5	CASRGLQGSNQPQHF
NA	TRBV4-1	TRBJ1-1	CASSQDQGLVTEAFF
NA	TRBV6-1	TRBJ2-5	CASSESPGSQETQYF
medium-sized	TRBV6-2/TRBV6-3	TRBJ1-5	CASSYTGFGNQPQHF
NA	TRBV9	TRBJ2-2	CASSVGLAEAGELFF
NA	TRBV19	TRBJ2-2	CASSIVNTGELFF
NA	TRBV30	TRBJ2-7	CAWSVGQGIYEQYF
NA	TRBV15	TRBJ2-3	CATSTGVTDTQYF
medium-sized	TRBV11-2	TRBJ2-2	CASSLAGWAAGQGNTGELFF
NA	TRBV4-2	TRBJ2-5	CASSQDLETQYF
NA	TRBV6-1	TRBJ2-7	CATRDETYEQYF
medium-sized	TRBV29-1	TRBJ2-2	CSVNLGLSTGELFF
NA	TRBV28	TRBJ2-5	CASEQGPQETQYF
NA	TRBV4-2	TRBJ2-7	CASSQWTGKIYEQYF